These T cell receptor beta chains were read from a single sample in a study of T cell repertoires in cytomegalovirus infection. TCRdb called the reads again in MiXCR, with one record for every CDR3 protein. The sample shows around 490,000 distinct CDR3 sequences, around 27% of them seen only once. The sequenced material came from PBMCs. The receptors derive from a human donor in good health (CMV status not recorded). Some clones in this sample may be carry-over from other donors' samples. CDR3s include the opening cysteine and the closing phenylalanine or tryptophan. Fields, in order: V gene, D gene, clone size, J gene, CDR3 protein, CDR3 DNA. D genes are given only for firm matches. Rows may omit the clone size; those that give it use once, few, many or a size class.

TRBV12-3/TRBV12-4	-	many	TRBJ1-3	CASNSWRGLNTIYF	TGTGCCAGCAACTCTTGGCGGGGTTTAAACACCATATATTTT
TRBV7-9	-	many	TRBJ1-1	CASSFTGTGTEAFF	TGTGCCAGCAGCTTCACTGGAACGGGCACTGAAGCTTTCTTT
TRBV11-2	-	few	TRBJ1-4	CASSLVGRNFFGEKLFF	TGTGCCAGCAGCTTAGTAGGGCGGAATTTCTTTGGTGAAAAACTGTTTTTT
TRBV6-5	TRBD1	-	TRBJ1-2	CASSLQGAPLPNYGYTF	TGTGCCAGCAGTTTACAGGGGGCGCCCCTCCCTAACTATGGCTACACCTTC
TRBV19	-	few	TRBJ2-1	CASSIAYNEQFF	TGTGCCAGTAGTATCGCTTACAATGAGCAGTTCTTC
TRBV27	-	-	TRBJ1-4	CASSLSAAQGLGGEKLFF	TGTGCCAGCAGTTTATCGGCGGCCCAGGGGCTCGGGGGAGAAAAACTGTTTTTT
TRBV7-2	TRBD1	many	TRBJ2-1	CASSLGFHRGSDNEQFF	TGTGCCAGCAGCTTAGGATTTCACAGGGGGAGCGACAATGAGCAGTTCTTC
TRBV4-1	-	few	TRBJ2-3	CASRAHRGTDTQYF	TGCGCCAGCAGAGCGCACAGGGGCACAGATACGCAGTATTTT
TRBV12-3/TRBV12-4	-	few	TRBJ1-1	CASSQRTGGAFF	TGTGCCAGCAGTCAAAGGACGGGGGGGGCTTTCTTT
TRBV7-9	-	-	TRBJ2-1	CASSLAGFVGFF	TGTGCCAGCAGCTTAGCGGGTTTTGTTGGGTTCTTC
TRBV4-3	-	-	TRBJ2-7	CASSQEAGSYEQYF	TGCGCCAGCAGCCAGGAGGCGGGCTCCTACGAGCAGTACTTC
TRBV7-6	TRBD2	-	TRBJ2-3	CASSFRTSGKTDTQYF	TGTGCCAGCAGCTTCCGGACTAGCGGGAAGACAGATACGCAGTATTTT
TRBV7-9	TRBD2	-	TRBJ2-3	CASSLNPRRESSTDTQYF	TGTGCCAGCAGCTTAAACCCGCGGCGGGAGTCTAGCACAGATACGCAGTATTTT
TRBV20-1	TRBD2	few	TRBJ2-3	CSARPTSGRALGTDTQYF	TGCAGTGCCCGCCCAACTAGCGGGAGGGCCCTGGGCACAGATACGCAGTATTTT
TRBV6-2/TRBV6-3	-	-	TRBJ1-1	CASRAPRTQNTEAFF	TGTGCCAGCAGAGCCCCCCGGACACAAAACACTGAAGCTTTCTTT
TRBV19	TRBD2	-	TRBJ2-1	CASSAGTSGSNEQFF	TGTGCCAGTAGCGCCGGGACTAGCGGGAGTAATGAGCAGTTCTTC
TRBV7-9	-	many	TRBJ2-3	CASSLPAWGSSDTQYF	TGTGCCAGCAGCCTCCCTGCCTGGGGCAGCTCCGATACGCAGTATTTT
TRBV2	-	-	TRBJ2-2	CASSDRSSIAGELFF	TGTGCCAGCAGTGACCGTAGTAGTATAGCCGGGGAGCTGTTTTTT
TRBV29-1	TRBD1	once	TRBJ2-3	CSAWTGPDTQYF	TGCAGCGCCTGGACAGGTCCAGATACGCAGTATTTT
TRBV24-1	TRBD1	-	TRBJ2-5	CATSEQGQGWETQYF	TGTGCCACCAGTGAACAGGGACAGGGTTGGGAGACCCAGTACTTC
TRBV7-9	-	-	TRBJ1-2	CASSFSTGYGYTF	TGTGCCAGCAGCTTTTCGACAGGCTATGGCTACACCTTC
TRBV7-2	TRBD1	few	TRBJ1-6	CASSSFRDRGYSPLHF	TGTGCCAGCAGCTCATTCCGGGACAGGGGGTATTCACCCCTCCACTTT
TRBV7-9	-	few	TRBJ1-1	CASSLGVLTEAFF	TGTGCCAGCAGCTTAGGAGTGTTGACAGAAGCTTTCTTT
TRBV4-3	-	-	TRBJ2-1	CASSQDPGGEQFF	TGCGCCAGCAGCCAAGATCCGGGCGGGGAGCAGTTCTTC
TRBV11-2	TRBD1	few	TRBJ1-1	CASSAWDRGAEAFF	TGTGCCAGCAGCGCCTGGGACAGGGGAGCTGAAGCTTTCTTT
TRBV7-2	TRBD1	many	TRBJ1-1	CASSSRQGHTEAFF	TGTGCCAGCAGCAGCCGACAGGGGCACACTGAAGCTTTCTTT
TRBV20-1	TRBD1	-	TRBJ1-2	CSARDRVDGYTF	TGCAGTGCTAGGGACAGGGTGGATGGCTACACCTTC
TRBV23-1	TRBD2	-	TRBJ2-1	CASSQGAGDSYNEQFF	TGCGCCAGCAGTCAAGGGGCGGGAGATTCCTACAATGAGCAGTTCTTC
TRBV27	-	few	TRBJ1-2	CASSPRRGNYGYTF	TGTGCCAGCAGTCCTCGCCGGGGGAACTATGGCTACACCTTC
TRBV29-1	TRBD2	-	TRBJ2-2	CSVALTSGYTGELFF	TGCAGCGTGGCCCTGACTAGCGGATACACCGGGGAGCTGTTTTTT
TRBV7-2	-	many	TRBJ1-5	CASSLKHSNQPQHF	TGTGCCAGCAGCTTAAAACATAGCAATCAGCCCCAGCATTTT
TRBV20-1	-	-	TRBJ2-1	CSAGPAGSYGNEQFF	TGCAGTGCTGGCCCAGCGGGCAGCTACGGCAATGAGCAGTTCTTC
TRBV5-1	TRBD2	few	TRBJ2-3	CASSPSGLAGVRTDTQYF	TGCGCCAGCAGCCCCTCGGGACTAGCGGGAGTGCGGACAGATACGCAGTATTTT
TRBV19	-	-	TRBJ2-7	CASSTTGRSSEQYF	TGTGCCAGTAGTACCACGGGGAGAAGTTCCGAGCAGTACTTC
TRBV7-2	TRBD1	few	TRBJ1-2	CASSSPPGGGGYTF	TGTGCCAGCAGCTCACCCCCAGGGGGCGGTGGCTACACCTTC
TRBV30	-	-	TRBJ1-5	CAWSPGGEWQPQHF	TGTGCCTGGAGTCCGGGGGGGGAATGGCAGCCCCAGCATTTT
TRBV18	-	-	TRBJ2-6	CASSPTRGGANVLTF	TGTGCCAGCTCACCAACCAGGGGTGGGGCCAACGTCCTGACTTTC
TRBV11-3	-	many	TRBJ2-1	CASSLVVVDEQFF	TGTGCCAGCAGCTTAGTAGTCGTCGACGAGCAGTTCTTC
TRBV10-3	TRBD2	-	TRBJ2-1	CAISLYWREGDQTNNEQFF	TGTGCCATCAGTTTGTATTGGCGGGAGGGGGACCAGACAAACAATGAGCAGTTCTTC
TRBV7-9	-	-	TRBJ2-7	CASSPGQGDSYEQYF	TGTGCCAGCAGTCCGGGGCAGGGCGACTCCTACGAGCAGTACTTC
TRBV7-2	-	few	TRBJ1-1	CASSLAGWGARLVPDAFF	TGTGCCAGCAGCTTAGCGGGATGGGGGGCGCGATTAGTTCCCGACGCTTTCTTT
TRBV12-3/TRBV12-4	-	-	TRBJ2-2	CASSPTLNTGGLFF	TGTGCCAGCAGTCCAACACTAAACACCGGGGGGCTGTTTTTT
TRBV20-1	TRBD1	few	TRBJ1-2	CSARDRVRGLGYGYTF	TGCAGTGCTAGAGATCGGGTCAGGGGGCTTGGCTATGGCTACACCTTC